A single sample is the source of the 18 T cell receptor beta chains below, sequenced in a study of T cell clonotyping in hematopoietic cell transplantation. The protocol was immunoSEQ multiplex PCR, while the TCRdb copy is restricted to in-frame clones and leaves out a portion. The sample holds 10,000 to 15,000 clones; 85% to 95% are singletons and the top ten take almost 0.8%. The sequenced material came from peripheral blood mononuclear cells. The receptors originated from a woman between 45 and 60 years old in good health. Some clones in this sample may be carry-over from other donors' samples.

The chain carries TRBV11-2 and TRBJ1-1; D is ambiguous. The CDR3 totals 12 residues. Germline lookup yields CDR1 SGHAT and CDR2 FQNNGV. The V and J ends lost 3 bases and 6 bases respectively, with 8 bases between them. The DNA of the CDR3 is TGTGCCAGCAGCTTCCGTTCATCTGAAGCTTTCTTT. Amino acids: CASSFRSSEAFF. Looking up the rest from reference TRBV11-2 and TRBJ1-1 gives the full variable domain: EAGVAQSPRYKIIEKRQSVAFWCNPISGHATLYWYQQILGQGPKLLIQFQNNGVVDDSQLPKDRFSAERLKGVDSTLKIQPAKLEDSAVYLCASSFRSSEAFFGQGTRLTVV.

CDR3 amino acids: CAWSVLAENSPLHF. The CDR3 bases are TGTGCCTGGAGTGTACTGGCAGAAAATTCACCCCTCCACTTT. The rearrangement uses TRBV30 and TRBJ1-6; no definite D call. Trimming shortened V by 0 bases and J by 7 bases, and 10 bases separated the two germline ends. Per the germline V gene, CDR1 is GTSNPN and CDR2 is SVGIG (reference sequence). This CDR3 contains 14 residues.

The chain couples TRBV6-6 to TRBJ2-2; 9 positions agree with TRBD2. The CDR3 has 16 amino acids. Germline V gene lookup returns CDR1 MNHNY and CDR2 SVGAGI (reference sequence). The junction had 6 bases not matched to a gene; V was cut back by 4 bases and J by 3 bases. The CDR3 here is CASSSLAGAHTGELFF. The CDR3 nucleotides are TGTGCCAGCAGTTCTTTAGCGGGGGCCCACACCGGGGAGCTGTTTTTT.

The chain joins TRBV5-6 to TRBJ2-7; 8 bases are shared with TRBD2. Germline V gene data show CDR1 as SGHDT and CDR2 as YYEEEE. J lost 1 base, V lost 4 bases, and 10 bases had no gene match. The CDR3 runs to 16 residues. The CDR3 reads CASSTLRQRESYEQYF. The CDR3 nucleotides are TGTGCCAGCAGCACCCTTCGCCAGCGGGAGTCCTACGAGCAGTACTTC.

CDR3 nucleotide sequence: TGTGCCAGCAGCTTGGCTGCGGGTAACCGCTATGGCTACACCTTC. Amino acid sequence: CASSLAAGNRYGYTF. The rearrangement links TRBV5-4 to TRBJ1-2; D is uncertain. CDR3 length equals 15 residues. Trimming pared 0 bases from V and 4 bases from J, leaving 13 bases between. Germline V lookup: CDR1 SGHNT, CDR2 YYREEE (reference sequence).

The chain carries TRBV6-5 and TRBJ1-1; possibly TRBD1 for D (5 bases). The CDR3 runs 14 residues. The V gene's germline CDR1 is MNHEY and CDR2 SVGAGI. The ends were cut back, 4 bases at V and 4 bases at J, with 13 bases in the middle. The DNA of the CDR3 is TGTGCCAGCAGTTCGCCCACCGGGGCCACTGAAGCTTTCTTT. Translation: CASSSPTGATEAFF.

This chain connects TRBV18 to TRBJ1-2, with 9 nucleotides matching TRBD1. This CDR3 has 15 residues. Germline CDR1 and CDR2: KGHSH and LQKENI. V trimming: 5 bases; J trimming: 2 bases; junction bases outside the gene matches: 6. The DNA of the CDR3 is TGTGCCAGCTCAGCGGGACAGGGACTGAACTATGGCTACACCTTC. This gives the protein CASSAGQGLNYGYTF.

The chain has TRBV7-9 and TRBJ1-1; 11 bases align to TRBD1. Trimming cost V 3 bases and J 4 bases; bases outside gene matches: 4. Germline values: CDR1 SEHNR, CDR2 FQNEAQ (reference sequence). The CDR3 length is 15 residues. This CDR3 is CASSFGTGGATEAFF. DNA for the CDR3: TGTGCCAGCAGCTTTGGGACAGGGGGAGCCACTGAAGCTTTCTTT.

This chain joins TRBV9 and TRBJ2-5, with D possibly TRBD2 on 7 matching bases. Germline CDR1 reads SGDLS; CDR2 reads YYNGEE. The V end lost 4 bases, the J end lost 5 bases, and 15 bases lay between the germline ends. The CDR3 consists of 14 residues. The CDR3: CASSNGGGHETQYF. The CDR3, as DNA: TGTGCCAGCAGCAATGGGGGGGGGCATGAGACCCAGTACTTC.

This clone was seen just once. The CDR3, as DNA: TGTGCCTGGCGGGGACAGGGTAGCAATCAGCCCCAGCATTTT. Amino acids: CAWRGQGSNQPQHF. The chain is built from TRBV30 and TRBJ1-5; 9 positions agree with TRBD1. V was clipped by 5 bases and J by 0 bases; unmatched bases: 2. The CDR3 contains 14 residues. Germline V gene data show CDR1 as GTSNPN and CDR2 as SVGIG (reference sequence).

The chain uses TRBV6-5 and TRBJ2-7, with TRBD2 matching over 13 bases. Unmatched junction bases numbered 10, after V lost 2 bases and J lost 9 bases. Germline assignment: CDR1 MNHEY and CDR2 SVGAGI. The CDR3 runs to 16 residues. The CDR3 spells CASSYQRTSGGALQYF. As DNA, the CDR3 is TGTGCCAGCAGTTACCAAAGAACTAGCGGGGGGGCCCTGCAGTACTTC.

The chain couples TRBV10-3 to TRBJ1-4, with unresolved D. The CDR3 covers 13 residues. The V gene's germline CDR1 is ENHRY and CDR2 SYGVKD. CDR3 amino acids: CANRRDDNEKLFF. CDR3 in DNA: TGTGCGAATCGGAGGGATGATAATGAAAAACTGTTTTTT.

This chain connects TRBV4-3 to TRBJ1-4; 7 nucleotides agree with TRBD1. Germline values: CDR1 LGHNA, CDR2 YSLEER. Germline trimming cut 4 bases from V and 13 bases from J; bases unmatched to any gene: 9. This CDR3 region has 13 residues. The DNA for the CDR3 is TGCGCCAGCAGCCCCGACAGGGCGGCACTACTGTTTTTT. Amino acids: CASSPDRAALLFF.

This rearrangement joins TRBV4-1 to TRBJ2-7; 7 nucleotides align to TRBD1. J gave up 0 bases and V 3 bases, and 5 bases lay outside the gene matches. CDR1 and CDR2 from the germline V gene are MGHRA and YSYEKL. The CDR3 contains 15 residues. The DNA of the CDR3 is TGCGCCAGCAGCCAGCCGGGACAGAACTCCTACGAGCAGTACTTC. Its protein product is CASSQPGQNSYEQYF.

This clone was recorded only once. The chain combines TRBV30 with TRBJ2-5; D not resolved. Germline V gene lookup returns CDR1 GTSNPN and CDR2 SVGIG (reference sequence). V lost 0 bases and J 4 bases, leaving 9 bases between the germline ends. The CDR3 contains 13 residues. DNA for the CDR3: TGTGCCTGGAGTGTAAGGCTCCGAGAGACCCAGTACTTC. Residues: CAWSVRLRETQYF.

In its sample, this clone was seen once. This chain joins TRBV11-2 and TRBJ1-2; 7 bases fit TRBD1. The V gene's germline CDR1 is SGHAT and CDR2 FQNNGV. The CDR3 consists of 15 residues. Trimming removed 0 bases from V and 2 bases from J; junction bases left unmatched: 3. CDR3 sequence reads: CASSLDPQGNYGYTF. DNA for the CDR3: TGTGCCAGCAGCTTAGACCCACAGGGGAACTATGGCTACACCTTC. Filled out from reference TRBV11-2 and TRBJ1-2, the complete variable domain reads EAGVAQSPRYKIIEKRQSVAFWCNPISGHATLYWYQQILGQGPKLLIQFQNNGVVDDSQLPKDRFSAERLKGVDSTLKIQPAKLEDSAVYLCASSLDPQGNYGYTFGSGTRLTVV.

V usage is TRBV18 and J usage is TRBJ1-2; D call uncertain. Germline V gene data show CDR1 as KGHSH and CDR2 as LQKENI. V was pared by 5 bases and J by 2 bases, with 15 bases between. This CDR3 is 15 amino acids long. CDR3 amino acids: CASSSSSTSNYGYTF. The CDR3 DNA reads TGTGCCAGCTCATCCTCTAGCACGTCCAACTATGGCTACACCTTC.

The V call is TRBV7-3, the J call TRBJ1-1; TRBD1 agrees at 7 bases. Germline V gene data show CDR1 as SGHTA and CDR2 as FQGTGA. Trimming cost V 4 bases and J 8 bases; bases outside gene matches: 7. The CDR3 loop spans 13 amino acids. Here the CDR3 DNA reads TGTGCCAGCAGCTCTAAGACAGGGAGGGAAGCTTTCTTT. It is translated as CASSSKTGREAFF. Looking up the rest from reference TRBV7-3 and TRBJ1-1 gives the full variable domain: GAGVSQTPSNKVTEKGKYVELRCDPISGHTALYWYRQSLGQGPEFLIYFQGTGAADDSGLPNDRFFAVRPEGSVSTLKIQRTERGDSAVYLCASSSKTGREAFFGQGTRLTVV.